Listed below are T cell receptor beta chains from one sample, sequenced in a study of T-cell memory formation after mild COVID-19. TCRdb recomputed calls from the 5' RACE reads with MiXCR, one row per CDR3 protein. The table lists 400,000 to 550,000 distinct CDR3 sequences, nearly 25% of them singletons. Input material: PBMCs or a T cell subset sorted from them (not recorded which). These receptor sequences come from an adult woman who had mild COVID-19 (a few samples of this study predate the infection). Cell type and time point are not known. The CDR3 runs from the conserved cysteine through the conserved F or W. Each record gives: clone size, J gene, D gene, V gene, CDR3 DNA, CDR3 protein. A D gene is named only where the DNA matches it firmly. Only part of the rows carry a size: once, few, many, or a class if the clone is expanded.

size: few
J: TRBJ2-1
D: TRBD2
V: TRBV5-1
DNA: TGCGCCAGCAGCGGGGGACTAAGCGAGAACAATGAGCAGTTCTTC
CDR3: CASSGGLSENNEQFF

size: few
J: TRBJ2-7
D: NA
V: TRBV4-1
DNA: TGCGCCAGCAGCCAGGCGGGGGCCCTCTACGAGCAGTACTTC
CDR3: CASSQAGALYEQYF

size: NA
J: TRBJ2-5
D: TRBD1
V: TRBV5-6
DNA: TGTGCCAGCAGCCGATCGACAGGGGTCGGGGAGACCCAGTACTTC
CDR3: CASSRSTGVGETQYF

size: NA
J: TRBJ2-7
D: NA
V: TRBV21-1
DNA: TGTGCCAGCAGCAAAGGGTCGAGCTACGAGCAGTACTTC
CDR3: CASSKGSSYEQYF

size: NA
J: TRBJ2-7
D: NA
V: TRBV5-6
DNA: TGTGCCAGCAGCTTGCTCTCGGGGGGCTACTACGAGCAGTACTTC
CDR3: CASSLLSGGYYEQYF

size: NA
J: TRBJ1-1
D: TRBD1
V: TRBV12-3/TRBV12-4
DNA: TGTGCCAGCAGGGCCAACAGGGGCACTGAAGCTTTCTTT
CDR3: CASRANRGTEAFF

size: few
J: TRBJ2-4
D: TRBD1
V: TRBV6-2/TRBV6-3
DNA: TGTGCCAGCAGTACTGGACAGGCACGGTACTTC
CDR3: CASSTGQARYF

size: NA
J: TRBJ2-1
D: TRBD2
V: TRBV20-1
DNA: TGCAGTGCTAGAGATCCGAAGCGGGAGATCTATGAGCAGTTCTTC
CDR3: CSARDPKREIYEQFF

size: few
J: TRBJ2-3
D: TRBD1
V: TRBV3-1
DNA: TGTGCCAGCAGCCCTTACCGTCGACAGGGTAGCACAGATACGCAGTATTTT
CDR3: CASSPYRRQGSTDTQYF

size: few
J: TRBJ1-1
D: TRBD1
V: TRBV7-8
DNA: TGTGCCAGCAATCTAGGGTTTCGACAGGGGAGCACTGAAGCTTTCTTT
CDR3: CASNLGFRQGSTEAFF

size: NA
J: TRBJ2-7
D: NA
V: TRBV7-6
DNA: TGTGCCAGCAGCGCTGGTGTGGGGCACCGCGAGCAGTACTTC
CDR3: CASSAGVGHREQYF

size: NA
J: TRBJ2-2
D: NA
V: TRBV9
DNA: TGTGCCAGCAGCGTTATCAACCGGGGGATCGGCGGGTCGAACACCGGGGAGCTGTTTTTT
CDR3: CASSVINRGIGGSNTGELFF

size: few
J: TRBJ1-1
D: NA
V: TRBV11-1
DNA: TGTGCCAGCAGCTTAGTAGGGACACTCATGAACACTGAAGCTTTCTTT
CDR3: CASSLVGTLMNTEAFF

size: NA
J: TRBJ2-3
D: NA
V: TRBV12-3/TRBV12-4
DNA: TGTGCCAGCAGTGATTCCCAAATCACAGATACGCAGTATTTT
CDR3: CASSDSQITDTQYF

size: NA
J: TRBJ2-2
D: TRBD2
V: TRBV9
DNA: TGTGCCAGCAGCGGTAGACTAGCGGGGAACACCGGGGAGCTGTTTTTT
CDR3: CASSGRLAGNTGELFF

size: NA
J: TRBJ1-2
D: NA
V: TRBV6-2/TRBV6-3
DNA: TGTGCCAGCAGTTATGGGACCGCTACCAAGGGCACCTTC
CDR3: CASSYGTATKGTF